Presented here are 5 T cell receptor beta chains from one specimen sequenced in a study of identical twins. Each CDR3 protein gets one entry after TCRdb re-called the 5' RACE reads with MiXCR. The sample lists 400,000 to 600,000 distinct CDR3 sequences; 20% to 25% were seen once. Another study also made use of these data, one on yellow fever vaccine responses in identical twins.

The sequenced material came from CD4+ T cells sorted from blood. All receptors derive from a woman in her late teens or twenties in good health.

This clonotype has only a few counts. CDR3 DNA sequence: TGCAGTGCTAGTGAGGGGGCGGTTGGAGAGACCCAGTACTTC. Translating it yields CSASEGAVGETQYF. This chain uses TRBV20-1 with TRBJ2-5; 7 positions agree with TRBD1. V gave up 3 bases and J gave up 4 bases; unmatched junction bases: 8. The CDR3 length is 14 residues. Germline CDR1 DFQATT, CDR2 SNEGSKA (reference sequence).

This clonotype was found a few times. CDR3 coding DNA: TGTGCCAGCAGCTCTCTAGCGGGGGGCGGGAAGACCCAGTACTTC. It is translated as CASSSLAGGGKTQYF. The genes are TRBV5-4 and TRBJ2-5; TRBD2 matches 11 bases. Germline V gives CDR1 SGHNT, CDR2 YYREEE (reference sequence). The trim removed 3 bases at V and 6 bases at J, leaving 7 bases unmatched. This CDR3 region has 15 residues.

This rearrangement joins TRBV7-9 to TRBJ2-1, with D unclear. Germline V gene sequence: CDR1 SEHNR, CDR2 FQNEAQ (reference sequence). Between the trimmed V and J ends, which lost 5 bases and 4 bases, there was a span of 15 bases. The CDR3 is made up of 15 amino acids. CDR3 in DNA: TGTGCCAGCAGCGACACGCGCCTAAAGTACAATGAGCAGTTCTTC. As protein: CASSDTRLKYNEQFF.

This clonotype has more than one count but fewer than ten. V is TRBV7-8 and J is TRBJ2-3, with D possibly being TRBD1 or TRBD2 (6 bases each). Looked up from germline, CDR1 is SGHVS and CDR2 is FQNEAQ. The CDR3 has 17 residues. V was pared by 5 bases and J by 2 bases, with 20 bases between. This CDR3 is CASSPPGGTLSTDTQYF. The CDR3 DNA is TGTGCCAGCAGCCCCCCCGGCGGGACACTATCCACAGATACGCAGTATTTT.

Only a few counts were recorded for this clonotype. The CDR3 sequence is CASSLGAGGTDTQYF. The CDR3 DNA sequence: TGCGCCAGCAGCTTGGGCGCGGGAGGCACAGATACGCAGTATTTT. The chain recombines TRBV5-1 with TRBJ2-3; 7 nucleotides align to TRBD2. CDR3 length: 15 amino acids. Looked up from germline, CDR1 is SGHRS and CDR2 is YFSETQ. J gave up 1 base and V 0 bases, and 2 bases lay outside the gene matches.